The 2 T cell receptor beta chains reported below all come from one sample, sequenced in a study of T cells in localized non-small cell lung cancer. Sequencing was performed with immunoSEQ multiplex PCR; in TCRdb, only in-frame clones are kept and a portion is missing. This sample has thousands of clones, with roughly 30% found just once. The material was lung tumor tissue, obtained before any cancer treatment. The receptors shown here come from a man aged 40-75 years with stage I lung adenocarcinoma.

This chain uses TRBV10-2 with TRBJ1-1, with D hard to call. CDR1 and CDR2 (germline): WSHSY, SAAADI. V gave up 0 bases and J gave up 0 bases, with 14 bases separating them. The CDR3 consists of 17 residues. The CDR3 loop is CASSESFSLAMNTEAFF. In DNA form, the CDR3 reads TGCGCCAGCAGTGAGTCGTTCAGCCTAGCAATGAACACTGAAGCTTTCTTT.

DNA of the CDR3: TGTGCCAGCAAGGCGGGAGGCCCAGAGACCCAGTACTTC. It encodes CASKAGGPETQYF. This chain joins TRBV6-8 and TRBJ2-5; 8 nucleotides match TRBD2. Germline-derived CDR1 and CDR2 are MNHGY and SAAAGT. V was pared by 7 bases and J by 4 bases, with 5 bases of the junction left unmatched. This CDR3 has 13 amino acids.